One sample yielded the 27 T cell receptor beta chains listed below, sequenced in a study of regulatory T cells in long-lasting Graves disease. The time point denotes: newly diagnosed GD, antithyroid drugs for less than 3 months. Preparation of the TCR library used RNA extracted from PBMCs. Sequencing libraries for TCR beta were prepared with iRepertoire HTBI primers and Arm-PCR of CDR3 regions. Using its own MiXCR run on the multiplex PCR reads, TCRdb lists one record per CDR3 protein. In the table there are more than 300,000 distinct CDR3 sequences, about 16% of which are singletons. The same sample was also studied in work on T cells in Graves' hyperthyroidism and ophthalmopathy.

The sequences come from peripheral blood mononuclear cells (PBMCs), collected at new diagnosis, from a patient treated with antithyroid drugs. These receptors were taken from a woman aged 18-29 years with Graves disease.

The CDR3 coding sequence is TGCGCCAGCAGCCTAGGGAGCGGGGGCTACACCTTC. The encoded protein is CASSLGSGGYTF. This sequence joins TRBV4-1 and TRBJ1-2; no reliable D call. V dropped 4 bases and J dropped 8 bases, with 11 bases sitting between them. This CDR3 contains 12 residues. Looked up from germline, CDR1 is MGHRA and CDR2 is YSYEKL.

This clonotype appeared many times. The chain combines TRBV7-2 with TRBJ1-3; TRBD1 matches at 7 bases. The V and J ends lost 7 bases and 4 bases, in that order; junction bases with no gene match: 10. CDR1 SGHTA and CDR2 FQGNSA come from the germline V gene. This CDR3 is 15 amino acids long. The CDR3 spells CASNSEGAPGNTIYF. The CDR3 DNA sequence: TGTGCCAGCAACTCCGAGGGGGCCCCAGGAAACACCATATATTTT.

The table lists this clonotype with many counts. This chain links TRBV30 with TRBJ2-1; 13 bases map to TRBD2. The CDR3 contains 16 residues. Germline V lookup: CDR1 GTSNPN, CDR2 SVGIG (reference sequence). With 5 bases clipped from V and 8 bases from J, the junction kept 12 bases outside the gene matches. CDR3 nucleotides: TGTGCCTGGGGGGACTTAGGACTAGCGGGAGTTCATGAGCAGTTCTTC. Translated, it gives CAWGDLGLAGVHEQFF.

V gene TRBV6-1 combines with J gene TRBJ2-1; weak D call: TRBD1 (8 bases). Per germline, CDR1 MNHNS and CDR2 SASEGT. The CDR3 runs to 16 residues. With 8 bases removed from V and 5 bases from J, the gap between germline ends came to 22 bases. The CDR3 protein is CASREHRGGVNNEQFF. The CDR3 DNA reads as TGTGCCAGCCGAGAACACAGGGGGGGGGTCAACAATGAGCAGTTCTTC.

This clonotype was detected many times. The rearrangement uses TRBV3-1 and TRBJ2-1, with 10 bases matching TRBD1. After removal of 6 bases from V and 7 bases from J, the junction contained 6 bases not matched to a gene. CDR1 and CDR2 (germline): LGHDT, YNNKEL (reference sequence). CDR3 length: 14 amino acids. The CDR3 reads CASSLRDRGNEQFF. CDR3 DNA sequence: TGTGCCAGCAGTCTCCGGGACAGGGGAAATGAGCAGTTCTTC.

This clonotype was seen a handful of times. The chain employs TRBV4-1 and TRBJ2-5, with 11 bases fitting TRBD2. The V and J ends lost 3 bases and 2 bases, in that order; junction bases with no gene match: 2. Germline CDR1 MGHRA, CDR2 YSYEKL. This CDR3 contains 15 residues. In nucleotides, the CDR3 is TGCGCCAGCAGCCAGCTAGCGGGGGGTCAAGAGACCCAGTACTTC. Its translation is CASSQLAGGQETQYF.

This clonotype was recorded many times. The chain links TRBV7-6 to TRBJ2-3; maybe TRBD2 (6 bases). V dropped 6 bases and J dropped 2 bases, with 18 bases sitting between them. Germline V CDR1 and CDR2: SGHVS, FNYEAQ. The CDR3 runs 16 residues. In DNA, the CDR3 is TGTGCCAGCAGGCTCCGGGGCGGAGGGTCCACAGATACGCAGTATTTT. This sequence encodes CASRLRGGGSTDTQYF.

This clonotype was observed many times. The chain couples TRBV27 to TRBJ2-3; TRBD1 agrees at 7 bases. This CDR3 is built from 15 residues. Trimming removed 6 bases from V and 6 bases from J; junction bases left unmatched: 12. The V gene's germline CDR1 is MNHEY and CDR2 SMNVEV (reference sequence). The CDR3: CASSLSPGGVDTQYF. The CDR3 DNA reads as TGTGCCAGCAGCCTTAGCCCAGGGGGAGTGGATACGCAGTATTTT.

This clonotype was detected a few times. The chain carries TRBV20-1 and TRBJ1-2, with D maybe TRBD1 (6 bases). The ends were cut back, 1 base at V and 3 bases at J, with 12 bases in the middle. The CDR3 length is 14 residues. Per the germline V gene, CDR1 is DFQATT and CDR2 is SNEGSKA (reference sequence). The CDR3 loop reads CSARAPGDDYGYTF. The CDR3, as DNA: TGCAGTGCTAGAGCCCCAGGGGACGACTATGGCTACACCTTC.

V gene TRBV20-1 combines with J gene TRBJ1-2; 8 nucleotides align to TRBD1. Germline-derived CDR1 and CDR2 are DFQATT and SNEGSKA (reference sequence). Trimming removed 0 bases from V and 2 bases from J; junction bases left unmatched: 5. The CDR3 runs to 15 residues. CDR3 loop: CSARDNQGANYGYTF. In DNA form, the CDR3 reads TGCAGTGCTAGAGATAACCAGGGGGCCAACTATGGCTACACCTTC.

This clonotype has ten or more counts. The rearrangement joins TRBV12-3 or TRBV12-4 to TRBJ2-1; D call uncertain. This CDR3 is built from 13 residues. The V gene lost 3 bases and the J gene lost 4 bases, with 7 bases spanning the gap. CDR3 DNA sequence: TGTGCCAGCAGTTTCGGACGGTACAATGAGCAGTTCTTC. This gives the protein CASSFGRYNEQFF.

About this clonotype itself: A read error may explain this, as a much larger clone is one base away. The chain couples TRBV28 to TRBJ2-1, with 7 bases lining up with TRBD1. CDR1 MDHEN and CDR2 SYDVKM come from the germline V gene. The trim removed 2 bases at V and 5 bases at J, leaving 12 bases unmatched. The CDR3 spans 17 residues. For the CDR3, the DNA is TGTGCCAGCAGTTTAGACAGGGCACGACCCCGACACAATGAGCAGTTCTTC. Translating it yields CASSLDRARPRHNEQFF.

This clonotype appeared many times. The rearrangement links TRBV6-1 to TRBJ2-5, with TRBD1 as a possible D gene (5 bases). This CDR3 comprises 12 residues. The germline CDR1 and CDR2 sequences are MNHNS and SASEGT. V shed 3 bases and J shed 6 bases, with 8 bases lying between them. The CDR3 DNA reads TGTGCCAGCAGTGACTCAGGGCAGACCCAGTACTTC. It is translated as CASSDSGQTQYF.

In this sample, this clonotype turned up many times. CDR3 in amino acids: CAWSKGAGANEQFF. The CDR3 DNA sequence: TGTGCCTGGAGTAAAGGGGCGGGAGCTAATGAGCAGTTCTTC. The chain employs TRBV30 and TRBJ2-1; 7 positions match TRBD2. This CDR3 has 14 residues. Germline values: CDR1 GTSNPN, CDR2 SVGIG (reference sequence). J gave up 7 bases and V 2 bases, and 8 bases lay outside the gene matches.

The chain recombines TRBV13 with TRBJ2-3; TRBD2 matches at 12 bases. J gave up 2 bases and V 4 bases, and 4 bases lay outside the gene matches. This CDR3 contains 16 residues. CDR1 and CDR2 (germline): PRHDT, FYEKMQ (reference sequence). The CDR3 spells CASSSRLAGVTDTQYF. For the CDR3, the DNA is TGTGCCAGCAGCTCACGACTAGCGGGGGTCACAGATACGCAGTATTTT.

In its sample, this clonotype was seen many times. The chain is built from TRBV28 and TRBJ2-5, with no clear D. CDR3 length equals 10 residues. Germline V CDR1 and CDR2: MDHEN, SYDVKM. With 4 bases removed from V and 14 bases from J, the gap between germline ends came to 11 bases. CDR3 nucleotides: TGTGCCAGCAGTTCGGTGGCTGTCTACTTC. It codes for CASSSVAVYF.

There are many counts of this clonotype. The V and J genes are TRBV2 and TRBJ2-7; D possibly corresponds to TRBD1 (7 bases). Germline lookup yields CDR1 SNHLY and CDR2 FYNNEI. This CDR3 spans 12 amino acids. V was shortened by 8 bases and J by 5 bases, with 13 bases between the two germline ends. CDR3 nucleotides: TGTGCCAGCTCCGCCAGGGGGGACGAGCAGTACTTC. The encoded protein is CASSARGDEQYF.

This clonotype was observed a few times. The CDR3 DNA reads as TGTGCCAGCAGTGTTAATCGACAGGGATTCTCTGGAAACACCATATATTTT. This sequence encodes CASSVNRQGFSGNTIYF. This rearrangement joins TRBV2 to TRBJ1-3, with 7 nucleotides matching TRBD1. The length of the CDR3 is 17 residues. V trimming: 4 bases; J trimming: 0 bases; junction bases outside the gene matches: 9. Germline loops: CDR1 SNHLY, CDR2 FYNNEI.

The CDR3 loop is CASSFLARYNEQFF. CDR3 coding DNA: TGTGCCAGCAGTTTTTTGGCGCGGTACAATGAGCAGTTCTTC. The chain carries TRBV27 and TRBJ2-1, with D uncertain. The CDR3 runs 14 residues. Germline assignment: CDR1 MNHEY and CDR2 SMNVEV (reference sequence). V was trimmed by 3 bases and J by 4 bases, leaving 10 bases between them.

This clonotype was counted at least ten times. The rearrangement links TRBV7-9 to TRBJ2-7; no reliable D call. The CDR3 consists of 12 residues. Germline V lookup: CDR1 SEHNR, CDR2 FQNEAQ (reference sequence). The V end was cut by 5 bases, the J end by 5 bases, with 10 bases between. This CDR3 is CASSPPANEQYF. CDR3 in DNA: TGTGCCAGCAGCCCCCCGGCGAACGAGCAGTACTTC.

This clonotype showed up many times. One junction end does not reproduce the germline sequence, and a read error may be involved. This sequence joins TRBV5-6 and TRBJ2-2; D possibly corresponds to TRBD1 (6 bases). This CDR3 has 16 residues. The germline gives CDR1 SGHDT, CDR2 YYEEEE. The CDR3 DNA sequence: TGTGCCAGCATCTTGGGTTCGACAGGGAACACCGGGGAGCTGTTTTTT. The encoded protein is CASILGSTGNTGELFF. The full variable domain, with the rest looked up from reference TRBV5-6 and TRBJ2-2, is DAGVTQSPTHLIKTRGQQVTLRCSPKSGHDTVSWYQQALGQGPQFIFQYYEEEERQRGNFPDRFSGHQFPNYSSELNVNALLLGDSALYLCASILGSTGNTGELFFGEGSRLTVL.

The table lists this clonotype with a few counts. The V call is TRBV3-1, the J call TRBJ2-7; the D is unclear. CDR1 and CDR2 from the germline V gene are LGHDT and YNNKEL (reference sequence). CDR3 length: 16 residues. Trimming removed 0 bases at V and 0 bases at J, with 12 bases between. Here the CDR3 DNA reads TGTGCCAGCAGCCAAGACAGGAACCCTAGCTCCTACGAGCAGTACTTC. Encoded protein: CASSQDRNPSSYEQYF.

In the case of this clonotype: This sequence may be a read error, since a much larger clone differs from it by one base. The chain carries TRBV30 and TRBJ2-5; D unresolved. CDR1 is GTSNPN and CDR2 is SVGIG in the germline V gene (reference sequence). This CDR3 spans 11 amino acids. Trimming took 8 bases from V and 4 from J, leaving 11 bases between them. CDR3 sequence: CAGYPRETQYF. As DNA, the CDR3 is TGTGCCGGCTACCCTCGAGAGACCCAGTACTTC.

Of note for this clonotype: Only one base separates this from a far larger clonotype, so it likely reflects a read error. CDR3 sequence reads: CASSRRRGAGGVNEQYF. CDR3 DNA: TGCGCCAGCAGCCGACGGCGTGGGGCAGGGGGGGTCAATGAGCAGTACTTC. The genes are TRBV5-1 and TRBJ2-7; TRBD1 or TRBD2 may be the D gene (7 bases each). The V gene lost 4 bases and the J gene lost 7 bases, with 27 bases spanning the gap. Germline values: CDR1 SGHRS, CDR2 YFSETQ. CDR3 size: 17 residues.

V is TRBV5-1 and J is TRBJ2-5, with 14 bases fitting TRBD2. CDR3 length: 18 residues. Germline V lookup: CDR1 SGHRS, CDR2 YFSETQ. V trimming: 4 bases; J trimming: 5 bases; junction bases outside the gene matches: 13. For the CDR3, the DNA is TGCGCCAGCAGCCCCGGACTAGCGGGGGGCCCTTTTGGTGAGACCCAGTACTTC. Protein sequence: CASSPGLAGGPFGETQYF.

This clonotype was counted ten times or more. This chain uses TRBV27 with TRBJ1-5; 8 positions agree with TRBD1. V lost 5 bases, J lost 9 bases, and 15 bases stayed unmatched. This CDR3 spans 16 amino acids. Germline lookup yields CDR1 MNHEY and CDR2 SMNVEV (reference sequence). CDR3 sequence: CASSPAGTGNPRPQHF. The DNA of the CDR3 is TGTGCCAGCAGTCCCGCCGGGACAGGAAACCCGAGGCCCCAGCATTTT.

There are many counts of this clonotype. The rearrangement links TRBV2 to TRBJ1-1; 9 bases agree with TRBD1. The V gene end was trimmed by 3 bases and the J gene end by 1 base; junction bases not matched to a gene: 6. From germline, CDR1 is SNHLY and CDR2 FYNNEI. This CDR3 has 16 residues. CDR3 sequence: CASSDRDREENTEAFF. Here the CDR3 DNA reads TGTGCCAGCAGTGACCGGGACAGGGAGGAGAACACTGAAGCTTTCTTT.